The sample holds many counts of the clone carrying this TCR beta chain. Antigen unknown. Looked up from germline, CDR1 is SQVTM and CDR2 is ANQGSEA. This CDR3 has 15 amino acids. Trimming stripped 2 bases from V and 1 base from J, with 12 bases between. Each CDR3 protein gets one entry after TCRdb re-called the RT-PCR reads with MiXCR. Among approximately 230,000 distinct CDR3 sequences, 9.5% to 15% were seen once, and the ten largest hold approximately 7.8%. The sample comes from a study of response to subunit inactivated influenza vaccine. Study-level points and caveats: After each seasonal influenza vaccination, few new T cells are recruited, the authors suggested.

Sequenced here: non-naive T cells sorted from PBMCs, sampled approximately 15 days before vaccination. The TCR originated in a man aged 50 to 60 who received an inactivated influenza vaccine. The rearrangement links TRBV29-1 to TRBJ2-1; D call uncertain. CDR3 residues: CSVESSLGSYNEQFF. The CDR3, as DNA: TGCAGCGTTGAATCCAGTCTGGGATCCTACAATGAGCAGTTCTTC.